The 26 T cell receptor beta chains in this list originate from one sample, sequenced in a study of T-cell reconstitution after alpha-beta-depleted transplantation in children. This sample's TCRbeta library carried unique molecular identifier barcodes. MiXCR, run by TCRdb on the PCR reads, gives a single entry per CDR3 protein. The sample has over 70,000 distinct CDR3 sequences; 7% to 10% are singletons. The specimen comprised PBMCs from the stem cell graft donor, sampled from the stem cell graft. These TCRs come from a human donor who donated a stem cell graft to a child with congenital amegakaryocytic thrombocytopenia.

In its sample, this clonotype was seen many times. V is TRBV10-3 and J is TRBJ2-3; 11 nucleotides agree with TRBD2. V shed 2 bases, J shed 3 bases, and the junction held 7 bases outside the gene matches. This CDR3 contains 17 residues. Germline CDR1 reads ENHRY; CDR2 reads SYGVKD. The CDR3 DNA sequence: TGTGCCATCAGTGAGGATTCGACTAGCGGGGAAACAGATACGCAGTATTTT. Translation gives CAISEDSTSGETDTQYF.

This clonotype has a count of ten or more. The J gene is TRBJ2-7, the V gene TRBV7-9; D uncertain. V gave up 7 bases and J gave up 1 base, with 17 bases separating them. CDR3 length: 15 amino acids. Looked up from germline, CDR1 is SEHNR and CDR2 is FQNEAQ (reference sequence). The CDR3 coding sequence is TGTGCCAGCACCAAAGAGATTGACGGATCCTACGAGCAGTACTTC. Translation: CASTKEIDGSYEQYF.

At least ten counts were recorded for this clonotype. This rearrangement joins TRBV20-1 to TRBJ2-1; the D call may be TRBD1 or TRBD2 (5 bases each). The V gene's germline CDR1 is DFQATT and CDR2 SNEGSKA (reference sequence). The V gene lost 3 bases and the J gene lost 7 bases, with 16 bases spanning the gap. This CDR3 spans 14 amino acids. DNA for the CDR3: TGCAGTGCTAGCGGAGGAACCTGGGGGAATGAGCAGTTCTTC. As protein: CSASGGTWGNEQFF.

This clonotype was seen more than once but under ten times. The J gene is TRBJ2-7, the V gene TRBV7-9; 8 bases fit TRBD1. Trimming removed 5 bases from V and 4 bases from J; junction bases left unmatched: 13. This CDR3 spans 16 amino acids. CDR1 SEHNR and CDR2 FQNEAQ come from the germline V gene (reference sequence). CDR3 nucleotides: TGTGCCAGCAGCGCTAGTCCCGGGACAGGAGAGTACGAGCAGTACTTC. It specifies CASSASPGTGEYEQYF.

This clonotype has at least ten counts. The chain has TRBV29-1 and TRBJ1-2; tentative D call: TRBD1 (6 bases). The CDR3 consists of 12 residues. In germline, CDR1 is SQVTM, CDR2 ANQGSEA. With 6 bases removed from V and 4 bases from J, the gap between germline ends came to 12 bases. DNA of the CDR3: TGCAGCGTAGACCAGGGGTCCTATGGCTACACCTTC. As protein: CSVDQGSYGYTF.

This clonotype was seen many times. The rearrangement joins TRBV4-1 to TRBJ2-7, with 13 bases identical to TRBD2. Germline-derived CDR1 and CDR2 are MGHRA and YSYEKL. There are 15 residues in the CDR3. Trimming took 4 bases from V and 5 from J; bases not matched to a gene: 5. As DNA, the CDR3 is TGCGCCAGCAGCCCAGAGGGACTAGCGGGGCACGAGCAGTACTTC. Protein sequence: CASSPEGLAGHEQYF.

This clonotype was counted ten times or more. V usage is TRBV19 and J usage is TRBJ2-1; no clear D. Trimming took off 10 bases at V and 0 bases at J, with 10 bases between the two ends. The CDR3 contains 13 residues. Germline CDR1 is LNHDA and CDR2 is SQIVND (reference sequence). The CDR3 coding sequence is TGTGCCACCCGGTTGGCCTCCTACAATGAGCAGTTCTTC. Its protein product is CATRLASYNEQFF.

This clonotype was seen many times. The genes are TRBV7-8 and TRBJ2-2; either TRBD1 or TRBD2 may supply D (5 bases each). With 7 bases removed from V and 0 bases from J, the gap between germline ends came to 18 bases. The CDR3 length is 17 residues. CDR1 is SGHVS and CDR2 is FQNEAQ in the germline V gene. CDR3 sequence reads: CASTPPGPHANTGELFF. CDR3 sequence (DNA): TGTGCCAGCACTCCGCCGGGACCGCATGCGAACACCGGGGAGCTGTTTTTT.

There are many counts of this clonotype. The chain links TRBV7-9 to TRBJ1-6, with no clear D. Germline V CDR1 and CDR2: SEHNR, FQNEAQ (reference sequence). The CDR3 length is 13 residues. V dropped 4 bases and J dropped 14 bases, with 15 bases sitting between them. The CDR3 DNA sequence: TGTGCCAGCAGCTCCTTCCTTGGATGGGCCCTCCACTTT. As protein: CASSSFLGWALHF.

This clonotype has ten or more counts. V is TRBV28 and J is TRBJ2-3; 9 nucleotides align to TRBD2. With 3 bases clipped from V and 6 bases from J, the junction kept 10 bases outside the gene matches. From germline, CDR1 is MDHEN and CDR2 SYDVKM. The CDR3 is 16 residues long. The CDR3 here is CASSLGGGAEEDTQYF. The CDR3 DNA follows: TGTGCCAGCAGTTTGGGCGGGGGGGCCGAGGAGGATACGCAGTATTTT.

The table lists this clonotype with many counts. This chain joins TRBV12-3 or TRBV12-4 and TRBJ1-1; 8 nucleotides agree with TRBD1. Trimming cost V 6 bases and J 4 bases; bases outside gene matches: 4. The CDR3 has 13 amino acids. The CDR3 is CASRTTGGTEAFF. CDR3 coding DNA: TGTGCCAGCAGGACCACAGGGGGCACTGAAGCTTTCTTT.

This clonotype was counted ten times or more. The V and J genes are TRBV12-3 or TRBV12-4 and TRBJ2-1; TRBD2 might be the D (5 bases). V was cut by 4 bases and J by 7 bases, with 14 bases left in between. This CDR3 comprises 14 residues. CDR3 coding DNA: TGTGCCAGCAGTTCCGGGAACTGGGAGAATGAGCAGTTCTTC. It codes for CASSSGNWENEQFF.

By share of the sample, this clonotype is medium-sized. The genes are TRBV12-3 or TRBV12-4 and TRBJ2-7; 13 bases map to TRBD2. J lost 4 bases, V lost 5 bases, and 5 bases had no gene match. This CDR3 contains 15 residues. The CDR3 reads CASSLTSGRVYEQYF. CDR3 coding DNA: TGTGCCAGCAGTCTAACTAGCGGGAGGGTTTACGAGCAGTACTTC.

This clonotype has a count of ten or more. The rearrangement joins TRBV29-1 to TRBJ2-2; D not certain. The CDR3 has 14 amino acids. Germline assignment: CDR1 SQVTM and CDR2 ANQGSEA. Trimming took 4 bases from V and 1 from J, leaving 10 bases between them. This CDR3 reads CSVVPGLNTGELFF. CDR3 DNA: TGCAGCGTTGTTCCAGGCTTGAACACCGGGGAGCTGTTTTTT.

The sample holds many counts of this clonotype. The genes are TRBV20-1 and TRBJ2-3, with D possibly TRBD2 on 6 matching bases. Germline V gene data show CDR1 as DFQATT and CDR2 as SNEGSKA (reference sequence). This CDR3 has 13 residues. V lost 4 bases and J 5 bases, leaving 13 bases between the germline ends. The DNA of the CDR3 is TGCAGTGCTAAGGTGACTAGGGAAGATACGCAGTATTTT. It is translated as CSAKVTREDTQYF.

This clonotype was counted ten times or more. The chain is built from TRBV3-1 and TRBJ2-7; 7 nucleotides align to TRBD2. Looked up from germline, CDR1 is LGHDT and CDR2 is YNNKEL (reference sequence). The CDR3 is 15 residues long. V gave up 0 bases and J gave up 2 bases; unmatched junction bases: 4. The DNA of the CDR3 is TGTGCCAGCAGCCAAGATCTCGCGGGGGCCTACGAGCAGTACTTC. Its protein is CASSQDLAGAYEQYF.

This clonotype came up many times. CDR3 protein: CASSLTGGLNTEAFF. The CDR3 nucleotides read TGTGCCAGCAGCTTAACAGGCGGCTTGAACACTGAAGCTTTCTTT. The chain links TRBV7-3 to TRBJ1-1; no definite D call. The germline V gene encodes CDR1 SGHTA and CDR2 FQGTGA. V was pared by 0 bases and J by 0 bases, with 8 bases between. This CDR3 is built from 15 residues.

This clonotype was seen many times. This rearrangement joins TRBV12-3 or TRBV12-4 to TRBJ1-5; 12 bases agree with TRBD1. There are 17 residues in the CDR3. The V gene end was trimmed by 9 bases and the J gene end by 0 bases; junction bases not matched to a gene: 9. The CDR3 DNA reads TGTGCCAGTCAAACCGGGACAGGGGGCAATAGCAATCAGCCCCAGCATTTT. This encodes CASQTGTGGNSNQPQHF.

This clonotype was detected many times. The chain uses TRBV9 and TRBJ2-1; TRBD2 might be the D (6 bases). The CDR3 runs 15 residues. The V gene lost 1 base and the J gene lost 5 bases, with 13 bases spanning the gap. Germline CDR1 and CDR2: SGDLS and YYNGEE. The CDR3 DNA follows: TGTGCCAGCAGCGTATGGGCGGGGAGAGACAATGAGCAGTTCTTC. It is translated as CASSVWAGRDNEQFF.

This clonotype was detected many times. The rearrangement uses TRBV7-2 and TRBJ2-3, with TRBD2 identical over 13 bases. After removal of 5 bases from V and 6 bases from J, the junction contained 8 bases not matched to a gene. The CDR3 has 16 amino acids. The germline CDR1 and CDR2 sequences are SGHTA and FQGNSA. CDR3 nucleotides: TGTGCCAGCAGCCCCCGACTAGCGGGAGGATATGATACGCAGTATTTT. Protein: CASSPRLAGGYDTQYF.

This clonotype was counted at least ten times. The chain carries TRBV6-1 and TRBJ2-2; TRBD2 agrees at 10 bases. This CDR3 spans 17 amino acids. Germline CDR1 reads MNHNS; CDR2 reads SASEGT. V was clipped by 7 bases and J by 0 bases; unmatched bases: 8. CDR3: CASNLAGGPSNTGELFF. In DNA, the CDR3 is TGTGCCAGCAACTTAGCGGGAGGTCCTTCGAACACCGGGGAGCTGTTTTTT.

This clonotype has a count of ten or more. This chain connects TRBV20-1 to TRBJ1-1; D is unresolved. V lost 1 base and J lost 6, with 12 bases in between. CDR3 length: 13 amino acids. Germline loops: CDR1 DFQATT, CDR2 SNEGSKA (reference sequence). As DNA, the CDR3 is TGCAGTGCTAGAGGGTTCTCGAGGGCTGAAGCTTTCTTT. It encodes CSARGFSRAEAFF.

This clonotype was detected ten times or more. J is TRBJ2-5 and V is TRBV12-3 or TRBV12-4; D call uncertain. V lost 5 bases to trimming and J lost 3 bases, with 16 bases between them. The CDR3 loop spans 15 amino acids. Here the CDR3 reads CASSPSWLAEETQYF. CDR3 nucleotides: TGTGCCAGCAGTCCGTCGTGGCTCGCGGAAGAGACCCAGTACTTC.

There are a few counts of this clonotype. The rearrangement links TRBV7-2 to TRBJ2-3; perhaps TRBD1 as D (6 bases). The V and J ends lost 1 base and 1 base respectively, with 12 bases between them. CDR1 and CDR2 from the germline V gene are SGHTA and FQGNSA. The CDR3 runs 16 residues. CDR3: CASSLERGYGTDTQYF. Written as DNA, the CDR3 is TGTGCCAGCAGCTTAGAGAGGGGGTACGGCACAGATACGCAGTATTTT. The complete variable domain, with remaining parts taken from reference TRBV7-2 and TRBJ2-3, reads GAGVSQSPSNKVTEKGKDVELRCDPISGHTALYWYRQSLGQGLEFLIYFQGNSAPDKSGLPSDRFSAERTGGSVSTLTIQRTQQEDSAVYLCASSLERGYGTDTQYFGPGTRLTVL.

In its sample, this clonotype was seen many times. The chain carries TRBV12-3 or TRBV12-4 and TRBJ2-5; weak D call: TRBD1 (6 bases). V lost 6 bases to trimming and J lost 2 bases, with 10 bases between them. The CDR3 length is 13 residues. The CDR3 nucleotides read TGTGCCAGCAGCTCGACAGGACAAGAGACCCAGTACTTC. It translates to CASSSTGQETQYF.

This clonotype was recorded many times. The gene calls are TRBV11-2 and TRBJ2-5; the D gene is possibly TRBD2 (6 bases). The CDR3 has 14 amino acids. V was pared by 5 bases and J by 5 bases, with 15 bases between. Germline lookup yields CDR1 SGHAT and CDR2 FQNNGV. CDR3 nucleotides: TGTGCCAGCAGCCTTCTAGGCGGGATGGAGACCCAGTACTTC. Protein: CASSLLGGMETQYF.